One T cell receptor beta chain is described in this entry. The V end was cut by 3 bases, the J end by 1 base, with 12 bases between. Germline V lookup: CDR1 GTSNPN, CDR2 SVGIG (reference sequence). The CDR3 contains 14 residues. The library tagged individual cDNA molecules with unique molecular identifiers. The authors' processing: Individual samples carried between roughly 23,224 and 690,600 TCRs, with 95,638 as the median. MiXCR, applied by TCRdb to the RACE reads, yields one record per CDR3 protein. None of the V and J calls come from the authors' own analysis; TCRdb made them. The sample lists about 65,000 distinct CDR3 sequences; roughly 6.1% were seen once. Time point in this sample: healthy volunteer bleed at 6 weeks. Unfractionated whole blood served as the source for total RNA extraction. The data originate from a study of human T cells and chemical hapten exposure.

The genes are TRBV30 and TRBJ2-5; no clear D gene. The sequenced sample consisted of whole blood. This receptor was obtained from a female donor in good health. Some clones in this sample may be carry-over from other donors' samples. This CDR3 reads CAWSAGVVQETQYF. The CDR3 coding sequence is TGTGCCTGGAGCGCTGGGGTGGTCCAAGAGACCCAGTACTTC.